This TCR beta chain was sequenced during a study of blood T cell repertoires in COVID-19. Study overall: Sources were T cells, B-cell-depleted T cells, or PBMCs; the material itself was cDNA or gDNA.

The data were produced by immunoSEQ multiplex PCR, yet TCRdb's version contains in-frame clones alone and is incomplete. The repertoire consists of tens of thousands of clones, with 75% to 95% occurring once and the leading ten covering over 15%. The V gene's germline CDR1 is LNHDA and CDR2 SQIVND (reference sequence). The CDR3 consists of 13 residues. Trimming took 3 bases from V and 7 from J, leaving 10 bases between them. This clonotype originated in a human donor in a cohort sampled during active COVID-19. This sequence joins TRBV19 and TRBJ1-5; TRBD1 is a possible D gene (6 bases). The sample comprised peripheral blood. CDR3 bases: TGTGCCAGTAGTATTGTAGGGGGACAGCCCCAGCATTTT. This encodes CASSIVGGQPQHF.